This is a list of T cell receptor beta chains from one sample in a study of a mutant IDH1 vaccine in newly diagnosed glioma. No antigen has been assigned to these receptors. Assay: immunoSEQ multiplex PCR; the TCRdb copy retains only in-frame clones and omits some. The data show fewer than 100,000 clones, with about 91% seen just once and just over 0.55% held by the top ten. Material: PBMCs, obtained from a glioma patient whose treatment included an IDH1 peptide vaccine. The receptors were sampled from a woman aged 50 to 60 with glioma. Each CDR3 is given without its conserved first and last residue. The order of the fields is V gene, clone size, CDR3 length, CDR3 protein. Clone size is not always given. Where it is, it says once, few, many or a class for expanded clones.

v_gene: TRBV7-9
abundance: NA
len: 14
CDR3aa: ASSIRQGPMNTEAF

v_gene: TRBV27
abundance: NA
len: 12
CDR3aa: ASSLAPDYYGYT

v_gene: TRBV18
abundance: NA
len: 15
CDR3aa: ASSPRTGTALSYEQY

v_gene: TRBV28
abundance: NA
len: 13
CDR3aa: ASRPDSNSGNTIY

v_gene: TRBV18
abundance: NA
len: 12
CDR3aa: ASSQGAGNQPQH

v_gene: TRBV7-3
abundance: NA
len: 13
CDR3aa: ASSQLAGVTGELF

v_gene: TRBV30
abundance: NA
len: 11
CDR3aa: AWSVYQIHEQY

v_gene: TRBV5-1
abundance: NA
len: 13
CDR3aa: ASSGAGTNTGELF

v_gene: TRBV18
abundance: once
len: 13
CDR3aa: ASSPYAGRRETQY

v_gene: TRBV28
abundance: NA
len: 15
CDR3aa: ASSLSTFRVASYEQY

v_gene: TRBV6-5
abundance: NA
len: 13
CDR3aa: ASSYGGQYGLGYT